What follows are 11 T cell receptor beta chains derived from one specimen sequenced in a study of regulatory T cells in long-lasting Graves disease. In building TCR beta libraries, iRepertoire HTBI primers were used together with Arm-PCR of CDR3 regions. TCRdb re-called the multiplex PCR reads with MiXCR, one entry per CDR3 protein. The repertoire holds about 470,000 distinct CDR3 sequences, with roughly a fifth as singletons. This sample's time point: persistent/refractory GD, antithyroid drugs over 5 years with positive TRAb. Preparation of the TCR library used RNA extracted from PBMCs. Sequencing was performed on peripheral blood mononuclear cells (PBMCs), taken when the disease was refractory, from a patient treated with antithyroid drugs. All receptors come from a female donor with Graves disease.

At least ten counts were recorded for this clonotype. The rearrangement joins TRBV28 to TRBJ2-7; 15 bases are shared with TRBD2. CDR1 is MDHEN, CDR2 SYDVKM, per germline. The CDR3 is 16 residues long. Trimming cost V 5 bases and J 3 bases; bases outside gene matches: 5. CDR3 nucleotides: TGTGCCAGCAGTCGAGGACTAGCGGGAGGGTACTACGAGCAGTACTTC. It specifies CASSRGLAGGYYEQYF.

This chain uses TRBV29-1 with TRBJ2-2; D perhaps matches TRBD2 (7 bases). Looked up from germline, CDR1 is SQVTM and CDR2 is ANQGSEA. The CDR3 sequence is 14 residues long. CDR3 protein: CRRGGFANTGELFF. The CDR3 DNA follows: TGCAGGAGGGGGGGATTTGCGAACACCGGGGAGCTGTTTTTT.

This clonotype came up many times. This chain links TRBV5-5 with TRBJ2-7; a weak D match, TRBD2 (6 bases). Germline loops: CDR1 SGHKS, CDR2 YYEKEE (reference sequence). The V end was cut by 2 bases, the J end by 4 bases, with 13 bases between. The CDR3 contains 14 residues. CDR3 in DNA: TGTGCCAGCAGCTTTGTGTGGGGGGAGTACGAGCAGTACTTC. Its protein is CASSFVWGEYEQYF.

This clonotype was counted only a few times. This rearrangement joins TRBV28 to TRBJ1-5, with D unresolved. V gave up 5 bases and J gave up 2 bases, with 13 bases separating them. CDR3 size: 15 residues. Germline assignment: CDR1 MDHEN and CDR2 SYDVKM. In nucleotides, the CDR3 is TGTGCCAGCAGTACCAGCGGGTTCGGCAATCAGCCCCAGCATTTT. This translates into CASSTSGFGNQPQHF.

This clonotype was recorded many times. J is TRBJ2-7 and V is TRBV12-3 or TRBV12-4, with 12 bases lining up with TRBD2. The J segment lost 3 bases and the V segment lost 6 bases, leaving 6 bases of the junction unmatched. The CDR3 has 15 residues. The DNA of the CDR3 is TGTGCCAGCAGACCTGGACTAGCGGGGATCTACGAGCAGTACTTC. Amino acids: CASRPGLAGIYEQYF.

The table lists this clonotype with many counts. At one end the junction does not follow the germline gene, possibly because of a read error. This chain connects TRBV11-2 to TRBJ1-4; no reliable D call. The CDR3 has 13 amino acids. In germline, CDR1 is SGHAT, CDR2 FQNNGV. The CDR3 sequence is CASSPGVRTPGKF. CDR3 coding DNA: TGTGCCAGCAGCCCCGGGGTGCGGACCCCCGGGAAATTT.

This clonotype occurred a few times. The chain links TRBV28 to TRBJ2-7; a possible D gene is TRBD2 (6 bases). V lost 11 bases and J lost 2, with 19 bases in between. From germline, CDR1 is MDHEN and CDR2 SYDVKM. The length of the CDR3 is 14 residues. The CDR3 DNA is TGTGCCGGCAACCCCTCGCGGGGCACCTACGAGCAGTACTTC. Translating it yields CAGNPSRGTYEQYF.

The chain couples TRBV20-1 to TRBJ1-2; D not resolved. V lost 6 bases to trimming and J lost 0 bases, with 14 bases between them. Germline V lookup: CDR1 DFQATT, CDR2 SNEGSKA (reference sequence). The CDR3 extends over 14 amino acids. The CDR3 DNA is TGCAGTGCCGAGGGAGGCCCGTCTAACTATGGCTACACCTTC. As protein: CSAEGGPSNYGYTF.

In its sample, this clonotype was seen many times. The J gene is TRBJ2-7, the V gene TRBV2; 12 bases fit TRBD1. Germline CDR1 is SNHLY and CDR2 is FYNNEI. The CDR3 is 14 amino acids. The V and J ends lost 8 bases and 6 bases, in that order; junction bases with no gene match: 8. The CDR3 sequence: CASRKGTGGTEQYF. The CDR3 DNA sequence: TGTGCCAGCCGGAAGGGGACAGGGGGCACCGAGCAGTACTTC.

This clonotype was observed at least ten times. The chain joins TRBV12-3 or TRBV12-4 to TRBJ1-2; D might be TRBD1 (5 bases). The CDR3 is made up of 15 amino acids. The V gene lost 6 bases and the J gene lost 2 bases, with 16 bases spanning the gap. DNA of the CDR3: TGTGCCAGCAGACTACCGGGACTCCCAAACTATGGCTACACCTTC. This codes for CASRLPGLPNYGYTF.

This chain connects TRBV19 to TRBJ1-5, with 7 bases fitting TRBD1. CDR3 size: 14 residues. Germline CDR1 is LNHDA and CDR2 is SQIVND (reference sequence). Losses at the gene ends were 3 bases for V and 4 bases for J; bases not matched to a gene: 3. CDR3: CASSIPGQNQPQHF. The CDR3 DNA reads TGTGCCAGTAGTATTCCGGGACAGAATCAGCCCCAGCATTTT.